The present entry profiles one T cell receptor beta chain with its context. The antigen it binds to is not known. No base-level quality is on record; no much larger clone is a single base apart. This specimen comes from a study of blood T cell repertoires in COVID-19 (dated by TCRdb to the early 2020s). For the study in its entirety: The collaborator samples originated in the United States, Italy and Spain and spanned the acute and convalescent phases of COVID-19. The prospective study material was composed of cDNA or gDNA derived from T cells, B-cell-depleted T cells, or PBMCs. Subjects who had been exposed to COVID-19, were actively infected with it, or had recovered from it provided the deeply sampled blood TCRbeta repertoires that made up the dataset. The repertoires were released in a freely available public database intended as a resource for research on the immune response to SARS-CoV-2. Samples came from the ongoing ImmuneRACE study (first 160 participants) plus 1,254 subjects from 6 global collaborators. The sample metadata nearly always contained a de-identified subject ID, COVID-19 status, age in years and sex. Where HLA class I and class II types were available, the types were taken from metadata supplied by the sample provider, not from assay-based typing.

TCRbeta CDR3 regions were amplified from genomic DNA using the immunoSEQ Assay, a bias-controlled multiplex PCR. The original methods were these. Nucleated cell counts per sample were estimated from amplification of reference gene primers within the assay. To quantify the absolute abundance of each unique TCRbeta CDR3 rearrangement, sequence reads were collapsed and filtered. For each sample, productive Simpson clonality was calculated by taking the square root of Simpson's diversity index across productive rearrangements. Imported from immuneACCESS, the table was reduced by TCRdb to in-frame sequences with V and J called. These copies leave out some clones; in studies compared against another copy, an unresolved V gene accounts for under half, and the cause of the remainder is not known. V and J calls and clone size are given by that table; D and trimming were obtained from the DNA. The sample table lists about 200,000 clones, over 80% of them with a count of one. The ten largest clones represent 27% of the sample.

The CDR3, from cysteine to phenylalanine, totals 15 residues. Only CDR3 DNA remains: 45 bases, in frame from the first base. Based on the germline V gene (reference sequence), the CDR1 and CDR2 sequences are MNHEY and SMNVEV. V gives up 2 bases and J gives up 1 base, and the segment between their germline ends measures 12 bases. Each collaborating institution followed its own protocols to collect whole blood in K2EDTA tubes. For TCRbeta analysis, collaborators shipped samples as frozen whole blood, isolated PBMCs, or DNA extracted from either of those sample types. Summary of the overall study and its limitations: Clinical and demographic metadata were provided uncurated, with the amount varying by source and participant.

Sequencing used peripheral blood. The chain joins TRBV27 to TRBJ2-7, with the D segment identity uncertain. This sequence originates from a man aged 40-49 years with acute or convalescent COVID-19. The sequence in DNA is TGTGCCAGCAGTTTAAGTCAGGAAAGGTCCTACGAGCAGTACTTC. This sequence encodes CASSLSQERSYEQYF.